The next 25 T cell receptor beta chains were all read from a single sample in a study of OX40 agonist ivuxolimab in advanced cancers. Profiling relied on immunoSEQ multiplex PCR, and the TCRdb table lists in-frame clones only, not all of them. The sample carries approximately 70,000 clones, about 85% recorded once. The sequences come from CD4+ or CD8+ T cells sorted from blood, collected in a trial of the OX40 agonist ivuxolimab. All receptors derive from an adult with an advanced solid tumor such as melanoma, head and neck, liver or kidney cancer.

The chain uses TRBV5-5 and TRBJ1-4; tentatively, D is TRBD1 (5 bases). Deletions cut 4 bases from V and 2 bases from J, with 12 bases between. CDR3 length equals 15 residues. From germline, CDR1 is SGHKS and CDR2 YYEKEE (reference sequence). CDR3 region: CASSPVQGTNEKLFF. The DNA of the CDR3 is TGTGCCAGCAGCCCAGTCCAGGGTACTAATGAAAAACTGTTTTTT.

This chain links TRBV11-3 with TRBJ2-2, with TRBD2 as a possible D gene (5 bases). From germline, CDR1 is SGHNT and CDR2 YENEEA. The ends were cut back, 3 bases at V and 1 base at J, with 12 bases in the middle. This CDR3 has 16 amino acids. CDR3 sequence reads: CASSFSGRRNTGELFF. The CDR3 bases are TGTGCCAGCAGCTTCTCGGGGAGACGGAACACCGGGGAGCTGTTTTTT.

The rearrangement links TRBV7-8 to TRBJ2-4, with 14 bases identical to TRBD2. In germline, CDR1 is SGHVS, CDR2 FQNEAQ. CDR3 length: 20 residues. V gave up 4 bases and J gave up 1 base; unmatched junction bases: 12. This chain's CDR3 is CASSYQGTSGRRVAKNIQYF. The CDR3 DNA follows: TGTGCCAGCAGCTATCAGGGGACTAGCGGGAGAAGGGTTGCCAAAAACATTCAGTACTTC.

The chain recombines TRBV9 with TRBJ1-3, with D uncertain. This CDR3 has 15 amino acids. CDR1 and CDR2 from the germline V gene are SGDLS and YYNGEE. V lost 0 bases and J lost 2, with 9 bases in between. The CDR3 protein is CASSVGGIAGNTIYF. The CDR3, as DNA: TGTGCCAGCAGCGTAGGGGGTATCGCTGGAAACACCATATATTTT.

The gene calls are TRBV29-1 and TRBJ2-2, with D hard to call. The length of the CDR3 is 17 residues. Germline V gene data show CDR1 as SQVTM and CDR2 as ANQGSEA. Trimming stripped 0 bases from V and 2 bases from J, with 16 bases between. The CDR3 nucleotides are TGCAGCGTTGAAGATCATCTAGTTTGCCCAAACACCGGGGAGCTGTTTTTT. Protein sequence: CSVEDHLVCPNTGELFF.

The V call is TRBV18, the J call TRBJ2-7; D is possibly TRBD1 (6 bases). The germline CDR1 and CDR2 sequences are KGHSH and LQKENI. The V and J ends lost 6 bases and 5 bases respectively, with 14 bases between them. The CDR3 is 13 amino acids. CDR3 sequence reads: CASSQLGDNEQYF. The CDR3 DNA reads TGTGCCAGCTCCCAACTGGGGGACAACGAGCAGTACTTC.

This clone was seen once. V usage is TRBV7-2 and J usage is TRBJ2-7; D ambiguous. The CDR3 contains 12 residues. V was shortened by 1 base and J by 4 bases, with 5 bases between the two germline ends. Germline V lookup: CDR1 SGHTA, CDR2 FQGNSA. This chain's CDR3 is CASSLDQYEQYF. In DNA, the CDR3 is TGTGCCAGCAGCTTAGACCAATACGAGCAGTACTTC.

V and J are TRBV27 and TRBJ1-1; D uncertain. Deletions cut 3 bases from V and 7 bases from J, with 18 bases between. The CDR3 is made up of 15 amino acids. CDR1 MNHEY and CDR2 SMNVEV come from the germline V gene (reference sequence). This CDR3 is CASSLGGGLGNEAFF. The CDR3 DNA follows: TGTGCCAGCAGTTTGGGAGGTGGACTAGGGAATGAAGCTTTCTTT.

Written as DNA, the CDR3 is TGTGCCAGCTCACTTGGACAGGGGAGGACTACTGAAGCTTTCTTT. This gives the protein CASSLGQGRTTEAFF. The rearrangement links TRBV18 to TRBJ1-1; 9 positions match TRBD1. The length of the CDR3 is 15 residues. CDR1 KGHSH and CDR2 LQKENI come from the germline V gene. The V gene end was trimmed by 4 bases and the J gene end by 5 bases; junction bases not matched to a gene: 8.

V usage is TRBV7-2 and J usage is TRBJ2-5; no firm D call. CDR1 and CDR2 (germline): SGHTA, FQGNSA. The CDR3 has 11 amino acids. The V end lost 5 bases, the J end lost 3 bases, and 4 bases lay between the germline ends. The CDR3 loop is CASSLKETQYF. The CDR3 DNA reads TGTGCCAGCAGCCTGAAAGAGACCCAGTACTTC.

The V call is TRBV19, the J call TRBJ1-5; D remains unclear. The CDR3 covers 14 residues. V lost 5 bases and J lost 1, with 9 bases in between. Per the germline V gene, CDR1 is LNHDA and CDR2 is SQIVND (reference sequence). CDR3 amino acids: CASSGMGSNQPQHF. In DNA form, the CDR3 reads TGTGCCAGTAGTGGAATGGGGAGCAATCAGCCCCAGCATTTT.

The gene calls are TRBV5-1 and TRBJ2-3, with a possible D match to TRBD2 (5 bases). This CDR3 comprises 17 residues. Germline V gives CDR1 SGHRS, CDR2 YFSETQ. Trimming cost V 3 bases and J 2 bases, with 19 bases left between them. This CDR3 reads CASSSSLGSVNTDTQYF. CDR3 nucleotides: TGCGCCAGCAGCTCGTCTTTAGGGAGCGTCAACACAGATACGCAGTATTTT.

The chain is built from TRBV20-1 and TRBJ2-7; possibly TRBD1 for D (7 bases). Germline V lookup: CDR1 DFQATT, CDR2 SNEGSKA (reference sequence). V was trimmed by 3 bases and J by 6 bases, leaving 9 bases between them. The CDR3 is made up of 11 amino acids. In DNA, the CDR3 is TGCAGTGCTAGCCAGGGGGGCGAGCAGTACTTC. This sequence encodes CSASQGGEQYF.

CDR3 in DNA: TGTGCCAGCAGCCCAAGGACTAGTTTGGGCGAGCAGTACTTC. Amino acids: CASSPRTSLGEQYF. This chain joins TRBV7-2 and TRBJ2-7; 7 bases align to TRBD2. This CDR3 is 14 amino acids long. After removal of 5 bases from V and 6 bases from J, the junction contained 10 bases not matched to a gene. Per germline, CDR1 SGHTA and CDR2 FQGNSA.

This sequence joins TRBV7-2 and TRBJ2-1; no clear D gene. Trimming took off 3 bases at V and 2 bases at J, with 11 bases between the two ends. Germline V gene data show CDR1 as SGHTA and CDR2 as FQGNSA. The CDR3 has 15 amino acids. The CDR3 region is CASSFSSMTYNEQFF. The CDR3 nucleotides are TGTGCCAGCAGCTTTTCCTCGATGACCTACAATGAGCAGTTCTTC. The whole variable domain, remainder taken from reference TRBV7-2 and TRBJ2-1, is GAGVSQSPSNKVTEKGKDVELRCDPISGHTALYWYRQSLGQGLEFLIYFQGNSAPDKSGLPSDRFSAERTGGSVSTLTIQRTQQEDSAVYLCASSFSSMTYNEQFFGPGTRLTVL.

V gene TRBV4-1 combines with J gene TRBJ2-5; 7 bases are a match to TRBD1. Unmatched junction bases numbered 5, after V lost 0 bases and J lost 1 base. CDR3 length: 16 residues. CDR1 is MGHRA and CDR2 is YSYEKL in the germline V gene. The CDR3 sequence is CASSQDLGQAQETQYF. In DNA, the CDR3 is TGCGCCAGCAGCCAAGATCTCGGACAGGCCCAAGAGACCCAGTACTTC.

This sequence joins TRBV2 and TRBJ1-1; 7 nucleotides match TRBD1. This CDR3 is 14 amino acids long. After removal of 5 bases from V and 1 base from J, the junction contained 4 bases not matched to a gene. Germline V gene sequence: CDR1 SNHLY, CDR2 FYNNEI. CDR3 bases: TGTGCCAGCAGTCGGACAGGAGCGAACACTGAAGCTTTCTTT. This translates into CASSRTGANTEAFF.

The chain uses TRBV5-4 and TRBJ2-1; 14 bases agree with TRBD2. Germline CDR1 is SGHNT and CDR2 is YYREEE (reference sequence). Trimming cost V 3 bases and J 7 bases; bases outside gene matches: 9. The CDR3 covers 17 residues. Here the CDR3 DNA reads TGTGCCAGCAGCTCTGGACTAGCGGGAGGTAATAGAAATGAGCAGTTCTTC. This codes for CASSSGLAGGNRNEQFF.

This clone was recorded once. The rearrangement joins TRBV5-8 to TRBJ1-2; D gene unclear. Germline V gene data show CDR1 as SGHTS and CDR2 as YDEGEE. The V gene lost 5 bases and the J gene lost 6 bases, with 17 bases spanning the gap. This CDR3 spans 14 amino acids. CDR3 sequence reads: CASRLTGVLHGYTF. The CDR3 DNA reads TGTGCCAGCAGACTCACCGGGGTCTTGCATGGCTACACCTTC.

The V call is TRBV7-8, the J call TRBJ1-1, with D unresolved. V lost 6 bases and J 4 bases, leaving 6 bases between the germline ends. Germline CDR1 reads SGHVS; CDR2 reads FQNEAQ. This CDR3 contains 11 residues. The CDR3 is CASRSGTEAFF. As DNA, the CDR3 is TGTGCCAGCAGGTCCGGCACTGAAGCTTTCTTT.

The rearrangement uses TRBV7-2 and TRBJ2-1; possibly TRBD1 for D (5 bases). This CDR3 spans 15 amino acids. Trimming stripped 5 bases from V and 0 bases from J, with 11 bases between. Looked up from germline, CDR1 is SGHTA and CDR2 is FQGNSA. The CDR3 here is CASSKQESSYNEQFF. CDR3 DNA sequence: TGTGCCAGCAGCAAACAGGAAAGCTCCTACAATGAGCAGTTCTTC.

This clone was recorded once. This chain connects TRBV28 to TRBJ2-1; 9 bases map to TRBD2. V lost 7 bases to trimming and J lost 4 bases; unmatched junction nucleotides: 8. The CDR3 has 15 residues. The germline gives CDR1 MDHEN, CDR2 SYDVKM. The CDR3: CASNPARGGYNEQFF. CDR3 DNA sequence: TGTGCCAGCAACCCTGCGCGGGGGGGTTACAATGAGCAGTTCTTC.

As to this clone: At one end, the junction sequence differs from germline, possibly due to a read error. J is TRBJ1-2 and V is TRBV7-7; D is unclear. Germline lookup yields CDR1 SSHAT and CDR2 FNYEAQ (reference sequence). The CDR3 is 15 amino acids. The CDR3 DNA reads TGTGCTAGCAGCTTGCAGACGGATGACAACTATGGCTACACCTTC. This gives the protein CASSLQTDDNYGYTF.

The rearrangement links TRBV11-3 to TRBJ1-1; D ambiguous. The CDR3 length is 16 residues. Germline V gives CDR1 SGHNT, CDR2 YENEEA. V was clipped by 4 bases and J by 0 bases, with 15 bases between them. The CDR3 nucleotides are TGTGCCAGCAGCTATGGAAGACAACAAATGAACACTGAAGCTTTCTTT. Translating gives CASSYGRQQMNTEAFF.

The genes are TRBV6-6 and TRBJ1-5; the D gene is possibly TRBD1 (5 bases). V gave up 4 bases and J gave up 3 bases, with 10 bases separating them. The germline V gene encodes CDR1 MNHNY and CDR2 SVGAGI (reference sequence). CDR3 size: 14 residues. The CDR3 here is CASSFGRVNQPQHF. DNA of the CDR3: TGTGCCAGCAGTTTCGGCAGGGTCAATCAGCCCCAGCATTTT.